A selection of T cell receptor beta chains follows, all from one sample in a study of cytomegalovirus exposure and HLA in healthy donors. Sequencing was performed with immunoSEQ multiplex PCR; in TCRdb, only in-frame clones are kept and a portion is missing. Recorded for this sample: about 120,000 clones. The sequenced sample consisted of PBMCs. These receptors were collected from a man younger than 45 in good health and CMV-seronegative. Both conserved end residues are part of each CDR3. The D gene is left open where the match is weak.

D gene: .; J gene: TRBJ2-2; V gene: TRBV30; CDR3 DNA: TGTGCCTGGACAGTTGATGCGAACACCGGGGAGCTGTTTTTT; CDR3 protein: CAWTVDANTGELFF
D gene: .; J gene: TRBJ1-1; V gene: TRBV11-2; CDR3 DNA: TGTGCCAGCAGCTTTAATGGACAGTTAGAGGTGGAGGCTTTCTTT; CDR3 protein: CASSFNGQLEVEAFF
D gene: TRBD1; J gene: TRBJ1-5; V gene: TRBV28; CDR3 DNA: TGTGCCAGCAGTTTGGGACAGGGCGGTCAGCCCCAGCATTTT; CDR3 protein: CASSLGQGGQPQHF
D gene: .; J gene: TRBJ2-5; V gene: TRBV19; CDR3 DNA: TGTGCCAGTAGCTACGCTCGGGGGGAGACCCAGTACTTC; CDR3 protein: CASSYARGETQYF
D gene: TRBD2; J gene: TRBJ2-5; V gene: TRBV11-2; CDR3 DNA: TGTGCCAGCAGCTATAGCGGGGAAGAGACCCAGTACTTC; CDR3 protein: CASSYSGEETQYF
D gene: TRBD1; J gene: TRBJ2-5; V gene: TRBV11-2; CDR3 DNA: TGTGCCAGCAGCTTACTCGGACAGGTGATCCAAGAGACCCAGTACTTC; CDR3 protein: CASSLLGQVIQETQYF
D gene: .; J gene: TRBJ1-1; V gene: TRBV5-1; CDR3 DNA: TGCGCCAGCAGCTTGGAGTCGGCAGGGGTGGGCACTGAAGCTTTCTTT; CDR3 protein: CASSLESAGVGTEAFF
D gene: TRBD2; J gene: TRBJ2-3; V gene: TRBV25-1; CDR3 DNA: TGTGCCAGCAGTCCCGGGACTAGCGGGCGACTTGGGGATACGCAGTATTTT; CDR3 protein: CASSPGTSGRLGDTQYF
D gene: .; J gene: TRBJ1-4; V gene: TRBV5-1; CDR3 DNA: TGCGCCAGCAGCTTGGGTATAGGGGGTGGTGAAAAACTGTTTTTT; CDR3 protein: CASSLGIGGGEKLFF
D gene: TRBD2; J gene: TRBJ2-7; V gene: TRBV11-2; CDR3 DNA: TGTGCCAGCAGCTTTACCGGGACTAGCGGGCGCACCACCTACGAGCAGTACTTC; CDR3 protein: CASSFTGTSGRTTYEQYF
D gene: TRBD1; J gene: TRBJ2-2; V gene: TRBV5-1; CDR3 DNA: TGCGCCAGCAGCCCCCCGGGACAGGGGAGCACCGGGGAGCTGTTTTTT; CDR3 protein: CASSPPGQGSTGELFF
D gene: .; J gene: TRBJ2-3; V gene: TRBV19; CDR3 DNA: TGTGCCAGTAGTATAGACACGACAGGTACAGATACGCAGTATTTT; CDR3 protein: CASSIDTTGTDTQYF
D gene: .; J gene: TRBJ1-5; V gene: TRBV28; CDR3 DNA: TGTGCCAGCAGCCCCGCGGATAGGGGAGGGTATCAGCCCCAGCATTTT; CDR3 protein: CASSPADRGGYQPQHF
D gene: .; J gene: TRBJ1-2; V gene: TRBV6-5; CDR3 DNA: TGTGCCAGCAGTCGCCAGGGTTTAGGCTATGGCTACACCTTC; CDR3 protein: CASSRQGLGYGYTF
D gene: TRBD1; J gene: TRBJ1-5; V gene: TRBV19; CDR3 DNA: TGTGCCAGTAGTATAGTAGGGGACAGGGTCGGCAATCAGCCCCAGCATTTT; CDR3 protein: CASSIVGDRVGNQPQHF
D gene: TRBD2; J gene: TRBJ2-2; V gene: TRBV6-5; CDR3 DNA: TGTGCCAGCAGGTCAGGACTAGCGGGGAGCCACCTTTTT; CDR3 protein: CASRSGLAGSHLF
D gene: TRBD1; J gene: TRBJ2-7; V gene: TRBV29-1; CDR3 DNA: TGCAGCGCCCGGACAGGGATAAGCTACGAGCAGTACTTC; CDR3 protein: CSARTGISYEQYF
D gene: .; J gene: TRBJ1-6; V gene: TRBV7-3; CDR3 DNA: TGTGCCAGCAGCTCGATCCCTGACAACTCCTATAATTCACCCCTCCACTTT; CDR3 protein: CASSSIPDNSYNSPLHF
D gene: .; J gene: TRBJ2-3; V gene: TRBV18; CDR3 DNA: TGTGCCAGCTCACTCTCATACAGAGATACGCAGTATTTT; CDR3 protein: CASSLSYRDTQYF
D gene: TRBD2; J gene: TRBJ2-5; V gene: TRBV5-1; CDR3 DNA: TGCGCCAGCAGCCCAGGGGTAGCGGGGGGGCTGACAGAGACCCAGTACTTC; CDR3 protein: CASSPGVAGGLTETQYF
D gene: .; J gene: TRBJ2-3; V gene: TRBV4-3; CDR3 DNA: TGCGCCAGCAGCCAAGACTGGCGTACATCGGGAGATACGCAGTATTTT; CDR3 protein: CASSQDWRTSGDTQYF
D gene: .; J gene: TRBJ1-1; V gene: TRBV5-1; CDR3 DNA: TGCGCCAGCAGCTTGGAAGGAGGGTACGGCTCTGAAGCTTTCTTT; CDR3 protein: CASSLEGGYGSEAFF
D gene: TRBD1; J gene: TRBJ2-7; V gene: TRBV14; CDR3 DNA: TGTGCCAGCAGCCACCGACAGGGCTCAGCGCAGTACTTC; CDR3 protein: CASSHRQGSAQYF
D gene: .; J gene: TRBJ1-4; V gene: TRBV4-3; CDR3 DNA: TGCGCCAGCAGCCCTGGACTCCGGACCCTTAATGAAAAACTGTTTTTT; CDR3 protein: CASSPGLRTLNEKLFF
D gene: .; J gene: TRBJ2-7; V gene: TRBV5-1; CDR3 DNA: TGCGCCAGCACCCAGGCGGGTTTGGGGTACGAGCAGTACTTC; CDR3 protein: CASTQAGLGYEQYF
D gene: .; J gene: TRBJ1-1; V gene: TRBV5-1; CDR3 DNA: TGCGCCAGCAGCTTCCAGGGTGTGAACACTGAAGCTTTCTTT; CDR3 protein: CASSFQGVNTEAFF
D gene: TRBD1; J gene: TRBJ2-2; V gene: TRBV18; CDR3 DNA: TGTGCCAGCTCACCACGACAGGGACCTTCGAACACCGGGGAGCTGTTTTTT; CDR3 protein: CASSPRQGPSNTGELFF
D gene: TRBD2; J gene: TRBJ2-3; V gene: TRBV19; CDR3 DNA: TGTGCCAGTAGTAGGGACTACTCGCAGTATTTT; CDR3 protein: CASSRDYSQYF
D gene: TRBD1; J gene: TRBJ2-3; V gene: TRBV7-9; CDR3 DNA: TGTGCCAACGGAACAGGGGGAACAGATACGCAGTATTTT; CDR3 protein: CANGTGGTDTQYF